The source of this T cell receptor (beta chain) is a study of shared clonotypes between healthy human individuals. Study observations and caveats: Clonotypes which were not shared had lower generation probabilities than clonotypes that all four donors shared.

Using immunoSEQ multiplex PCR, the repertoire was profiled, and TCRdb retains in-frame clones only, with some absent. The sample lists roughly 1,100,000 clones; more than 65% were seen once. With regard to this clone: Its specificity is not known.

CDR1 and CDR2 (germline): MNHEY, SVGAGI. The CDR3 is 12 residues long. V was shortened by 2 bases and J by 11 bases, with 10 bases between the two germline ends. Sequenced material: memory CD4+ T cells sorted from blood. Subset denoted: CD45RA-negative fraction. The receptor's source is a man aged 18 to 29 in good health. The genes are TRBV6-5 and TRBJ2-1; TRBD2 is a possible D gene (5 bases). The CDR3 region has the DNA TGTGCCAGCAGTTACCGAGGGTCACAGCAGTTCTTC. This translates into CASSYRGSQQFF.